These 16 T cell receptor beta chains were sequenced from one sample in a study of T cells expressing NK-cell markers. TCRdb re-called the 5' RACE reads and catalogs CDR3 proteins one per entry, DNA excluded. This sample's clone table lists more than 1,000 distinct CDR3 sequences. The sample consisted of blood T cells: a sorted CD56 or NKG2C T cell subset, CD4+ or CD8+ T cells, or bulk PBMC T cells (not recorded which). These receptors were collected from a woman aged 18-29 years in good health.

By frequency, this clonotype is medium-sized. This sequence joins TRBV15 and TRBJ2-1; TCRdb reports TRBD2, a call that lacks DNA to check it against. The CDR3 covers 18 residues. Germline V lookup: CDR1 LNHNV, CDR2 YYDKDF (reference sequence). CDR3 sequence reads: CATSNPPPKRGVGHEQFF.

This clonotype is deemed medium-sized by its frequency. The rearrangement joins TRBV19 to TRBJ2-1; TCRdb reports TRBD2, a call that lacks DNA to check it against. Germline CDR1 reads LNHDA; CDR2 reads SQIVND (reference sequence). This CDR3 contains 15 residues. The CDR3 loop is CASSISGSSYNEQFF. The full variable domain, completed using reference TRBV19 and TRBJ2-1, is DGGITQSPKYLFRKEGQNVTLSCEQNLNHDAMYWYRQDPGQGLRLIYYSQIVNDFQKGDIAEGYSVSREKKESFPLTVTSAQKNPTAFYLCASSISGSSYNEQFFGPGTRLTVL.

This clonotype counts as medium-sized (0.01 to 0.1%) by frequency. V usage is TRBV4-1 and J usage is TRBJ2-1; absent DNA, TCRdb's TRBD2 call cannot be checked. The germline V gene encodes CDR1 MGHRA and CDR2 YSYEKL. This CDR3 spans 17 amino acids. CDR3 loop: CASSPRLAGGFYNEQFF.

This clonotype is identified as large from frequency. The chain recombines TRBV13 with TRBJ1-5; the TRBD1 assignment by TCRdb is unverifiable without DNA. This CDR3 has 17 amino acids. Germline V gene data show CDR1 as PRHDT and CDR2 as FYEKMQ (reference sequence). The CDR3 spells CASSASQGGGQYQPQHF. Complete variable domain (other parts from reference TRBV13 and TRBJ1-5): AAGVIQSPRHLIKEKRETATLKCYPIPRHDTVYWYQQGPGQDPQFLISFYEKMQSDKGSIPDRFSAQQFSDYHSELNMSSLELGDSALYFCASSASQGGGQYQPQHFGDGTRLSIL.

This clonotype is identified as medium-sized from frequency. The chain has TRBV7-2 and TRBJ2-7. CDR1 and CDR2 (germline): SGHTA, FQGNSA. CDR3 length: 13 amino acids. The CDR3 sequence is CASSLRSGYEQYF.

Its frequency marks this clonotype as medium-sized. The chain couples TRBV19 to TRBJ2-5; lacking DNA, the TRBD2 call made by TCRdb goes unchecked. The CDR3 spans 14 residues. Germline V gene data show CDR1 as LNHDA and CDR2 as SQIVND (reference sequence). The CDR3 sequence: CASKERGAWETQYF.

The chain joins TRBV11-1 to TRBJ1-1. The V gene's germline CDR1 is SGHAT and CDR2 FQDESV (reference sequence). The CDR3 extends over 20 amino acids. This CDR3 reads CASSLVLVKGYTLLNTEAFF.

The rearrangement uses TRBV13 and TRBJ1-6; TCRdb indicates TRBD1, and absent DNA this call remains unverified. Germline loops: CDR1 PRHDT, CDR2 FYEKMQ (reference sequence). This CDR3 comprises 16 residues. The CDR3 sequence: CASSSTGDPYNSPLHF. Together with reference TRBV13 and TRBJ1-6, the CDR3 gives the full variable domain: AAGVIQSPRHLIKEKRETATLKCYPIPRHDTVYWYQQGPGQDPQFLISFYEKMQSDKGSIPDRFSAQQFSDYHSELNMSSLELGDSALYFCASSSTGDPYNSPLHFGNGTRLTVT.

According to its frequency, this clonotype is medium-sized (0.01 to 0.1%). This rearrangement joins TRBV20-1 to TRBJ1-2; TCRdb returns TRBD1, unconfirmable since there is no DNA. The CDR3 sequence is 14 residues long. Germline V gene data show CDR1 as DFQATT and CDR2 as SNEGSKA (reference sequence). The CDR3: CSAWTVEVDYGYTF.

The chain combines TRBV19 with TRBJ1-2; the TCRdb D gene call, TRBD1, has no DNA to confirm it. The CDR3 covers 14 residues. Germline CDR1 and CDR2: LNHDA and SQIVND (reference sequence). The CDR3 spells CASQIQGRNYGYTF.

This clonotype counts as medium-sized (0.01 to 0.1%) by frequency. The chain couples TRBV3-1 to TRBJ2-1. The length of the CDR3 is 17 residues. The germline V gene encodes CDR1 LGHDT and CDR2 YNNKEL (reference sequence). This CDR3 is CASSQDLMYPTYNEQFF.

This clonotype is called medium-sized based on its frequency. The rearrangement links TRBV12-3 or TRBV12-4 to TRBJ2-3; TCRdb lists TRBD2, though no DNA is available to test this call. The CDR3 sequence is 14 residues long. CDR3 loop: CASSLRRVRDTQYF.

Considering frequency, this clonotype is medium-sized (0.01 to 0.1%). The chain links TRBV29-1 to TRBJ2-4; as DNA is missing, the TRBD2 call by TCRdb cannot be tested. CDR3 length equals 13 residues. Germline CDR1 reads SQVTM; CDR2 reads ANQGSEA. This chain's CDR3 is CSALRADENIQYF.

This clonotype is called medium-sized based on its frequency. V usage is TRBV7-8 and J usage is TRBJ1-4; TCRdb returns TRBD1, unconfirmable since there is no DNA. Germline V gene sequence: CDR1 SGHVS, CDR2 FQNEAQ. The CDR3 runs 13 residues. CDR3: CAGMGTDNEKLFF. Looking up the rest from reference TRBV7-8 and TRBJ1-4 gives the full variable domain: GAGVSQSPRYKVAKRGQDVALRCDPISGHVSLFWYQQALGQGPEFLTYFQNEAQLDKSGLPSDRFFAERPEGSVSTLKIQRTQQEDSAVYLCAGMGTDNEKLFFGSGTQLSVL.

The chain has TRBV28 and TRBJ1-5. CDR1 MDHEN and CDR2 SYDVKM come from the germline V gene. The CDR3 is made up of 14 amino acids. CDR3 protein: CASSLPLGYQPQHF.

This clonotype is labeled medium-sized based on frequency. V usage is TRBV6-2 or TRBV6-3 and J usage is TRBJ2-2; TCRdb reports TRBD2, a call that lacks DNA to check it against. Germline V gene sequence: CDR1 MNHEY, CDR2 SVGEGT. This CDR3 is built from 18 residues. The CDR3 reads CASTNGKVAGANTGELFF.